The 26 T cell receptor beta chains below were found in one sample sequenced in a study of vaccination effects on CD4 cells after COVID-19. Sequencing in the ViraFEST assay came after antigen-specific CD4+ T cells had been expanded with viral peptide pools, which were used to stimulate PBMC. When less than 13 days of culture had elapsed, CD4+ T cells were isolated. BNT162b2 vaccine or mRNA-1273 vaccine was given to participants in two doses. Method: immunoSEQ multiplex PCR; TCRdb's copy keeps in-frame clones and lacks some. The sample yields about 27,000 clones, around 82% seen once. For these receptors, no antigen is known. Sequencing used CD4+ T cells from PBMCs cultured with HCoV-NL63 spike peptides, obtained after COVID-19 vaccination. The receptor set was obtained from a human donor who received a COVID-19 vaccine. Some clones in this sample may be carry-over from other donors' samples.

The V gene is TRBV3-1 (or the pseudogene TRBV3-2), the J gene TRBJ1-2; a weak D match, TRBD1 (5 bases). The CDR3 contains 14 residues. V was pared by 3 bases and J by 3 bases, with 11 bases between. Germline CDR1 is LGHDT and CDR2 is YNNKEL (reference sequence). The CDR3 sequence: CASSQRGRDYGYTF. Written as DNA, the CDR3 is TGTGCCAGCAGCCAGAGGGGACGGGACTATGGCTACACCTTC.

The chain links TRBV19 to TRBJ1-1, with 11 bases lining up with TRBD1. The CDR3 is 15 residues long. V was clipped by 6 bases and J by 5 bases; unmatched bases: 8. CDR1 is LNHDA and CDR2 is SQIVND in the germline V gene (reference sequence). The CDR3 is CASRYSGQGGTEAFF. In nucleotides, the CDR3 is TGTGCCAGTAGGTACTCGGGACAGGGGGGTACTGAAGCTTTCTTT.

In its sample, this clone was seen once. V is TRBV30 and J is TRBJ1-2; possibly TRBD1 for D (5 bases). This CDR3 spans 13 amino acids. The V end was cut by 2 bases, the J end by 5 bases, with 12 bases between. The germline V gene encodes CDR1 GTSNPN and CDR2 SVGIG (reference sequence). As DNA, the CDR3 is TGTGCCTGGAGTATAGGACAACGATATGGCTACACCTTC. Amino acids: CAWSIGQRYGYTF.

The chain joins TRBV10-3 to TRBJ2-7; 15 bases fit TRBD2. The CDR3 extends over 15 amino acids. The trim removed 4 bases at V and 4 bases at J, leaving 2 bases unmatched. Germline V lookup: CDR1 ENHRY, CDR2 SYGVKD. The CDR3 is CAISAGLAGGYEQYV. The CDR3 DNA reads TGTGCCATCAGTGCGGGACTAGCGGGGGGATACGAGCAGTACGTC.

The chain links TRBV5-4 to TRBJ2-4; 7 bases are shared with TRBD2. Trimming took 3 bases from V and 6 from J; bases not matched to a gene: 0. This CDR3 is built from 12 residues. From germline, CDR1 is SGHNT and CDR2 YYREEE (reference sequence). The CDR3 spells CASSWEGNIQYF. CDR3 sequence (DNA): TGTGCCAGCAGCTGGGAGGGAAACATTCAGTACTTC.

V gene TRBV27 combines with J gene TRBJ1-2; 7 nucleotides align to TRBD1. The CDR3 contains 15 residues. After removal of 6 bases from V and 6 bases from J, the junction contained 13 bases not matched to a gene. CDR1 is MNHEY, CDR2 SMNVEV, per germline (reference sequence). CDR3: CASRQWGRGVNGYTF. In DNA, the CDR3 is TGTGCCAGCAGGCAATGGGGCAGGGGGGTAAATGGCTACACCTTC.

The genes are TRBV6-5 and TRBJ2-1; TRBD1 aligns across 8 bases. Looked up from germline, CDR1 is MNHEY and CDR2 is SVGAGI. The CDR3 is made up of 15 amino acids. After removal of 8 bases from V and 7 bases from J, the junction contained 13 bases not matched to a gene. CDR3 in amino acids: CASGMLDRDTNEQFF. The CDR3 DNA reads as TGTGCCAGCGGGATGTTGGACAGGGATACTAATGAGCAGTTCTTC.

This clone turned up a few times. V gene TRBV7-9 combines with J gene TRBJ1-5; TRBD1 agrees at 8 bases. With 1 base clipped from V and 0 bases from J, the junction kept 5 bases outside the gene matches. Germline CDR1 and CDR2: SEHNR and FQNEAQ (reference sequence). The CDR3 has 17 amino acids. The CDR3 protein is CASSLGTGLPSNQPQHF. CDR3 DNA: TGTGCCAGCAGCTTAGGGACAGGGCTGCCTAGCAATCAGCCCCAGCATTTT.

The CDR3 DNA sequence: TGTGCCAGTAGTCCCCGAATGAGGGGGACAGGCAATCAGCCCCAGCATTTT. It is translated as CASSPRMRGTGNQPQHF. The rearrangement links TRBV19 to TRBJ1-5, with 7 bases lining up with TRBD1. With V trimmed by 5 bases and J by 2 bases, 12 bases remained unmatched. The CDR3 is 17 amino acids. From germline, CDR1 is LNHDA and CDR2 SQIVND (reference sequence).

This clone was observed a few times. The chain combines TRBV7-9 with TRBJ1-2; a weak D match, TRBD1 (5 bases). The length of the CDR3 is 15 residues. Per germline, CDR1 SEHNR and CDR2 FQNEAQ (reference sequence). The ends were cut back, 0 bases at V and 4 bases at J, with 12 bases in the middle. DNA for the CDR3: TGTGCCAGCAGCTTAGCCGAGACAGTTAGCTATGGCTACACCTTC. Translation: CASSLAETVSYGYTF. Looking up the rest from reference TRBV7-9 and TRBJ1-2 gives the full variable domain: DTGVSQNPRHKITKRGQNVTFRCDPISEHNRLYWYRQTLGQGPEFLTYFQNEAQLEKSRLLSDRFSAERPKGSFSTLEIQRTEQGDSAMYLCASSLAETVSYGYTFGSGTRLTVV.

CDR3 protein: CASSEGLGRGYTF. DNA for the CDR3: TGTGCCAGCAGTGAAGGGCTGGGGAGGGGCTACACCTTC. The chain employs TRBV6-1 and TRBJ1-2, with D unresolved. Germline CDR1 is MNHNS and CDR2 is SASEGT. The CDR3 extends over 13 amino acids. Trimming took 1 base from V and 8 from J, leaving 11 bases between them.

The rearrangement links TRBV30 to TRBJ2-5; 8 bases line up with TRBD2. Germline loops: CDR1 GTSNPN, CDR2 SVGIG (reference sequence). V shed 4 bases and J 4 bases; nucleotides not matched to a gene: 8. There are 14 residues in the CDR3. This CDR3 reads CAWKLAGGRETQYF. CDR3 nucleotides: TGTGCCTGGAAGCTCGCGGGGGGAAGAGAGACCCAGTACTTC.

V usage is TRBV27 and J usage is TRBJ2-1; the match to TRBD1 covers 9 bases. Germline trimming cut 3 bases from V and 2 bases from J; bases unmatched to any gene: 5. Germline V gene lookup returns CDR1 MNHEY and CDR2 SMNVEV (reference sequence). The CDR3 runs to 16 residues. The chain's CDR3 is CASSLYDRGTYNEQFF. Written as DNA, the CDR3 is TGTGCCAGCAGTTTGTATGACAGGGGGACCTACAATGAGCAGTTCTTC.

The chain links TRBV10-3 to TRBJ2-7, with D maybe TRBD2 (5 bases). This CDR3 contains 15 residues. Per germline, CDR1 ENHRY and CDR2 SYGVKD. V shed 5 bases and J shed 0 bases, with 14 bases lying between them. Written as DNA, the CDR3 is TGTGCCATCAGTCGAGGCGGGCCCAGCTCCTACGAGCAGTACGTC. The encoded protein is CAISRGGPSSYEQYV.

The V and J genes are TRBV4-1 and TRBJ2-5, with 10 bases fitting TRBD2. Unmatched junction bases numbered 12, after V lost 4 bases and J lost 4 bases. Germline CDR1 and CDR2: MGHRA and YSYEKL. This CDR3 spans 17 amino acids. CDR3 bases: TGCGCCAGCAGCCCGGCTGGCCTAGCGGGGGCCCTAGAGACCCAGTACTTC. Amino acids: CASSPAGLAGALETQYF.

The chain employs TRBV7-2 and TRBJ2-5, with a possible D match to TRBD2 (6 bases). Germline CDR1 and CDR2: SGHTA and FQGNSA. CDR3 length: 18 residues. The ends were cut back, 5 bases at V and 3 bases at J, with 25 bases in the middle. CDR3 nucleotide sequence: TGTGCCAGCAGCACGTACCCACGACGCGGCCGCGGGGAAGAGACCCAGTACTTC. As protein: CASSTYPRRGRGEETQYF.

The chain combines TRBV6-5 with TRBJ1-3; TRBD1 is a possible D gene (5 bases). V lost 8 bases and J 0 bases, leaving 11 bases between the germline ends. The CDR3 runs 14 residues. Germline loops: CDR1 MNHEY, CDR2 SVGAGI. The chain's CDR3 is CASGRGTSGNTIYF. As DNA, the CDR3 is TGTGCCAGCGGTAGAGGGACCTCTGGAAACACCATATATTTT.

This rearrangement joins TRBV5-1 to TRBJ2-3; maybe TRBD2 (5 bases). The ends were cut back, 2 bases at V and 2 bases at J, with 12 bases in the middle. CDR1 and CDR2 from the germline V gene are SGHRS and YFSETQ. This CDR3 comprises 15 residues. The CDR3 here is CASSFSTGVTDTQYF. The CDR3, as DNA: TGCGCCAGCAGCTTCTCCACCGGGGTCACAGATACGCAGTATTTT.

The rearrangement uses TRBV6-5 and TRBJ1-4, with D tentatively TRBD1 (5 bases). The CDR3 sequence is 16 residues long. Trimming took 0 bases from V and 1 from J, leaving 9 bases between them. Germline V lookup: CDR1 MNHEY, CDR2 SVGAGI. This CDR3 is CASSYSRVGTNEKLFF. CDR3 bases: TGTGCCAGCAGTTACTCCAGGGTCGGAACTAATGAAAAACTGTTTTTT.

This clone was seen just once. The chain uses TRBV7-3 and TRBJ2-2; D might be TRBD1 or TRBD2, each matching 6 bases. V lost 6 bases and J lost 3, with 11 bases in between. Germline loops: CDR1 SGHTA, CDR2 FQGTGA. The CDR3 runs to 14 residues. Here the CDR3 reads CASREGGDTGELFF. Written as DNA, the CDR3 is TGTGCCAGCAGGGAGGGGGGTGACACCGGGGAGCTGTTTTTT.

This clone showed up just a few times. The V gene is TRBV7-3, the J gene TRBJ2-2; 7 bases fit TRBD2. CDR3 size: 13 residues. J lost 8 bases, V lost 5 bases, and 5 bases had no gene match. Germline V gives CDR1 SGHTA, CDR2 FQGTGA. Written as DNA, the CDR3 is TGTGCCAGCAGCCCGACTAGCTCTGGGGAGCTGTTTTTT. This gives the protein CASSPTSSGELFF.

This clone was counted only a few times. The chain joins TRBV5-1 to TRBJ1-2, with 7 bases that match TRBD1. The CDR3 loop spans 16 amino acids. Per germline, CDR1 SGHRS and CDR2 YFSETQ. The V and J ends lost 0 bases and 6 bases, in that order; junction bases with no gene match: 11. The CDR3 DNA sequence: TGCGCCAGCAGCTTGGGAAATCCAACAGGGGCAAATGGCTACACCTTC. Translating it yields CASSLGNPTGANGYTF.

CDR3 protein: CASFAGGSTGELFF. The CDR3 DNA reads TGTGCCAGCTTTGCGGGGGGCAGCACCGGGGAGCTGTTTTTT. The rearrangement uses TRBV2 and TRBJ2-2, with 8 bases aligning to TRBD2. The CDR3 is 14 residues long. Germline lookup yields CDR1 SNHLY and CDR2 FYNNEI. V was pared by 8 bases and J by 4 bases, with 6 bases of the junction left unmatched.

The V gene is TRBV6-1, the J gene TRBJ2-7, with a possible D match to TRBD1 (6 bases). Germline CDR1 and CDR2: MNHNS and SASEGT. The CDR3 consists of 15 residues. The germline V and J ends were trimmed by 3 bases and 0 bases, with 12 bases remaining between them. The CDR3 nucleotides read TGTGCCAGCAGTGATCAGGGGCTTAGCTCCTACGAGCAGTACGTC. This gives the protein CASSDQGLSSYEQYV.

The genes are TRBV2 and TRBJ2-7; D is perhaps TRBD1 (6 bases). The CDR3 loop spans 14 amino acids. Trimming removed 4 bases from V and 1 base from J, with 11 bases in between. Germline-derived CDR1 and CDR2 are SNHLY and FYNNEI. CDR3 region: CASSVGGRSYEQYV. For the CDR3, the DNA is TGTGCCAGCAGTGTAGGGGGAAGGTCCTACGAGCAGTACGTC.

This sequence joins TRBV11-2 and TRBJ2-1; the D gene is possibly TRBD1 (7 bases). The germline gives CDR1 SGHAT, CDR2 FQNNGV. Deletions cut 5 bases from V and 7 bases from J, with 18 bases between. The CDR3 runs 15 residues. In DNA, the CDR3 is TGTGCCAGCAGCCTCAGGGGGGAAGGCACGAATGAGCAGTTCTTC. Encoded protein: CASSLRGEGTNEQFF.